Many counts were recorded for the clone carrying this T cell receptor (beta chain). Germline trimming cut 6 bases from V and 8 bases from J; bases unmatched to any gene: 15. This CDR3 spans 14 amino acids. Germline loops: CDR1 DFQATT, CDR2 SNEGSKA (reference sequence). TCRdb fed the RT-PCR reads into MiXCR, producing one record per CDR3 protein. The table includes approximately 720,000 distinct CDR3 sequences, more than 13% detected once. Sequenced sample: memory CD4+ T cells from blood. This clonotype originated in a female donor in good health, serving as a healthy control. The chain carries TRBV20-1 and TRBJ2-7, with 8 bases identical to TRBD1. The CDR3: CSAPSGTGGGQQYF. Written as DNA, the CDR3 is TGCAGTGCCCCATCCGGGACAGGAGGCGGACAGCAGTACTTC.